The source of this T cell receptor beta chain is a study of T cell responses to AZD1222 COVID-19 vaccine. Overall study results and limits: Spike was spanned by vaccine-associated CD4 TCRs, with dominance at 160-218 and 743-854.

Using immunoSEQ multiplex PCR, the repertoire was profiled, and TCRdb retains in-frame clones only, with some absent. Of about 180,000 clones detected, 88% appear once; the ten largest clones hold roughly a quarter. Comment on this clone: What it recognizes is unknown.

Trimming took off 7 bases at V and 4 bases at J, with 15 bases between the two ends. The CDR3 is made up of 14 amino acids. Germline loops: CDR1 ENHRY, CDR2 SYGVKD. The receptor was isolated from an adult who received the AZD1222 COVID-19 vaccine. Sample: peripheral blood, taken 28 days after the second AZD1222 dose. The J gene is TRBJ2-3, the V gene TRBV10-3, with D tentatively TRBD2 (6 bases). Here the CDR3 reads CAITSGRGADTQYF. CDR3 coding DNA: TGTGCCATCACCTCTGGGCGCGGGGCAGATACGCAGTATTTT.